This paragraph reports one T cell receptor beta chain. The source of the sample is a study of regulatory T cells in long-lasting Graves disease. As to time point: persistent/refractory GD, antithyroid drugs over 5 years with positive TRAb. PBMC-extracted RNA yielded the TCR library. Building of the TCR beta libraries involved iRepertoire HTBI primers and Arm-PCR of CDR3 regions. TCRdb reanalysed the multiplex PCR reads using MiXCR and keeps one entry per CDR3 protein. The table lists under 500,000 distinct CDR3 sequences, less than 25% of them singletons, with less than 25% in the top ten. The V and J ends lost 4 bases and 3 bases respectively, with 11 bases between them. The CDR3 totals 14 residues. CDR1 and CDR2 from the germline V gene are KGHDR and SFDVKD.

This sequence originates from a female donor with Graves disease. Here the sequenced sample was peripheral blood mononuclear cells (PBMCs), taken when the disease was refractory, from a patient treated with antithyroid drugs. The rearrangement joins TRBV24-1 to TRBJ1-2; weak D call: TRBD1 (5 bases). The CDR3 bases are TGTGCCACCAGTGACCCGGGACGTGACTATGGCTACACCTTC. Translation: CATSDPGRDYGYTF.